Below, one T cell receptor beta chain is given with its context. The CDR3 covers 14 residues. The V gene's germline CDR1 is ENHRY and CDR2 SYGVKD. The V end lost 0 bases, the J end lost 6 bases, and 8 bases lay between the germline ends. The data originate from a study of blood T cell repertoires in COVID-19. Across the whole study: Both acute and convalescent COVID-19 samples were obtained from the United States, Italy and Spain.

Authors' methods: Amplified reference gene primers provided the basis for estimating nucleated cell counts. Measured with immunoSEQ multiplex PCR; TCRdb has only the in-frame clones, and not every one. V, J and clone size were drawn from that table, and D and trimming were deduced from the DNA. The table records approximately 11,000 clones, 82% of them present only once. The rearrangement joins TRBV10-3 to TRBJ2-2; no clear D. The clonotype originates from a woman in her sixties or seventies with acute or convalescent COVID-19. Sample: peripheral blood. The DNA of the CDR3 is TGTGCCATCAGTGAGTCGGAGAGTCCCGGGGAGCTGTTTTTT. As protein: CAISESESPGELFF.